The sequence of this T cell receptor (beta chain) was determined in a study of PD-1 blockade in classical Hodgkin lymphoma. All the patients suffered relapse after autologous stem cell transplantation, and brentuximab vedotin exposure differed. Produced via immunoSEQ multiplex PCR; TCRdb's table is partial and in-frame only. The table lists under 7,500 clones, around 78% of them singletons, with 35% to 55% in the top ten. The specimen was peripheral blood mononuclear cells (PBMCs), collected before the second cycle of nivolumab. This TCR came from a human donor with classical Hodgkin lymphoma.

The CDR3 sequence: CASSPGLAYNEQFF. The CDR3 nucleotides read TGTGCCAGCAGCCCGGGACTAGCTTACAATGAGCAGTTCTTC. The rearrangement joins TRBV11-2 to TRBJ2-1, with 9 bases lining up with TRBD2. The CDR3 contains 14 residues. Germline-derived CDR1 and CDR2 are SGHAT and FQNNGV. J was trimmed by 4 bases and V by 5 bases; bases with no gene match: 3. The variable domain in full, with the rest retrieved from reference TRBV11-2 and TRBJ2-1, is EAGVAQSPRYKIIEKRQSVAFWCNPISGHATLYWYQQILGQGPKLLIQFQNNGVVDDSQLPKDRFSAERLKGVDSTLKIQPAKLEDSAVYLCASSPGLAYNEQFFGPGTRLTVL.